The 20 T cell receptor beta chains in this list originate from one sample, sequenced in a study of identifying expanded T cells in peripheral blood. Clones were read by immunoSEQ multiplex PCR, and TCRdb kept only the in-frame ones, dropping some. The sample yields approximately 140,000 clones, 86% seen once. Input material: blood. The receptors derive from a person between 18 and 75 years old in good health.

The chain couples TRBV4-2 to TRBJ2-5, with 8 nucleotides matching TRBD2. Trimming removed 3 bases from V and 4 bases from J; junction bases left unmatched: 4. The CDR3 runs to 14 residues. CDR1 and CDR2 from the germline V gene are LGHNA and YNFKEQ. CDR3 in DNA: TGTGCCAGCAGCCAGTCCGGGGGGGGAGAGACCCAGTACTTC. It yields the protein CASSQSGGGETQYF.

The chain combines TRBV6-1 with TRBJ2-7, with D tentatively TRBD2 (5 bases). V was clipped by 7 bases and J by 3 bases, with 13 bases between them. The germline V gene has CDR1 MNHNS and CDR2 SASEGT. The length of the CDR3 is 13 residues. The CDR3 protein is CASKWTGNYEQYF. The CDR3 nucleotides are TGTGCCAGCAAGTGGACGGGGAACTACGAGCAGTACTTC.

This clone ranks as medium-sized (0.01 to 0.1%). The chain uses TRBV9 and TRBJ2-7; TRBD2 matches at 8 bases. The CDR3 consists of 15 residues. The junction had 12 bases not matched to a gene; V was cut back by 4 bases and J by 6 bases. CDR1 is SGDLS, CDR2 YYNGEE, per germline. CDR3 coding DNA: TGTGCCAGCAGCCCGGGGGGGGACTTTGTGGCCGAGCAGTACTTC. Translated: CASSPGGDFVAEQYF. The full variable domain, in which reference TRBV9 and TRBJ2-7 provide the parts outside the CDR3, is DSGVTQTPKHLITATGQRVTLRCSPRSGDLSVYWYQQSLDQGLQFLIQYYNGEERAKGNILERFSAQQFPDLHSELNLSSLELGDSALYFCASSPGGDFVAEQYFGPGTRLTVT.

V and J are TRBV9 and TRBJ2-3; the D is unclear. V lost 4 bases and J 4 bases, leaving 7 bases between the germline ends. CDR1 and CDR2 from the germline V gene are SGDLS and YYNGEE. CDR3 length equals 12 residues. CDR3 coding DNA: TGTGCCAGCAGCCCCCCACCAGATACGCAGTATTTT. This encodes CASSPPPDTQYF. Full variable domain (remainder filled in from reference TRBV9 and TRBJ2-3): DSGVTQTPKHLITATGQRVTLRCSPRSGDLSVYWYQQSLDQGLQFLIQYYNGEERAKGNILERFSAQQFPDLHSELNLSSLELGDSALYFCASSPPPDTQYFGPGTRLTVL.

The chain is built from TRBV7-2 and TRBJ2-7, with 7 nucleotides matching TRBD1. The germline CDR1 and CDR2 sequences are SGHTA and FQGNSA. With V trimmed by 7 bases and J by 4 bases, 7 bases remained unmatched. This CDR3 is built from 13 residues. The chain's CDR3 is CASTRGRGYEQYF. CDR3 nucleotides: TGTGCCAGCACGAGGGGGCGCGGGTACGAGCAGTACTTC.

The chain employs TRBV5-1 and TRBJ2-5; tentatively, D is TRBD1 (5 bases). CDR3 size: 13 residues. V was trimmed by 5 bases and J by 3 bases, leaving 11 bases between them. Germline-derived CDR1 and CDR2 are SGHRS and YFSETQ. The CDR3 DNA reads as TGCGCCAGCAGATTACAGGATAAAGAGACCCAGTACTTC. Its protein product is CASRLQDKETQYF.

V is TRBV27 and J is TRBJ2-6; possibly TRBD1 for D (6 bases). Germline values: CDR1 MNHEY, CDR2 SMNVEV (reference sequence). V was shortened by 6 bases and J by 0 bases, with 9 bases between the two germline ends. CDR3 length: 15 amino acids. DNA for the CDR3: TGTGCCAGCAGGGTAGGGGGCTCTGGGGCCAACGTCCTGACTTTC. Amino acid sequence: CASRVGGSGANVLTF.

CDR3 nucleotides: TGTGCCAGCACCTCATTCGGTGGGACAGATACGCAGTATTTT. Translated: CASTSFGGTDTQYF. The chain uses TRBV7-2 and TRBJ2-3, with D hard to call. This CDR3 has 14 amino acids. Germline assignment: CDR1 SGHTA and CDR2 FQGNSA. The ends were cut back, 7 bases at V and 3 bases at J, with 14 bases in the middle.

The rearrangement uses TRBV27 and TRBJ1-4; 10 nucleotides line up with TRBD1. The J segment lost 6 bases and the V segment lost 4 bases, leaving 5 bases of the junction unmatched. The CDR3 contains 15 residues. Germline loops: CDR1 MNHEY, CDR2 SMNVEV (reference sequence). CDR3 amino acids: CASSWGGQGYEKLFF. The CDR3 region has the DNA TGTGCCAGCAGTTGGGGGGGACAGGGGTATGAAAAACTGTTTTTT.

The chain has TRBV5-8 and TRBJ2-7; 8 bases fit TRBD2. The CDR3 sequence is 16 residues long. Per the germline V gene, CDR1 is SGHTS and CDR2 is YDEGEE. Trimming at V came to 4 bases and at J to 0 bases, leaving 9 bases not matched to a gene. The CDR3 here is CASSATGTRYSYEQYF. CDR3 nucleotide sequence: TGTGCCAGCAGCGCTACCGGGACTAGGTACTCCTACGAGCAGTACTTC.

The chain has TRBV27 and TRBJ2-7, with a tentative D call TRBD2 (5 bases). Trimming removed 5 bases from V and 0 bases from J, with 14 bases in between. There are 15 residues in the CDR3. CDR1 is MNHEY, CDR2 SMNVEV, per germline (reference sequence). The CDR3 nucleotides are TGTGCCAGCAGTCCCCGGGGAGTAAGCTCCTACGAGCAGTACTTC. It yields the protein CASSPRGVSSYEQYF.

The CDR3 is CASSETSGGVRYF. CDR3 DNA: TGTGCCAGCAGTGAAACTAGCGGGGGGGTGAGGTATTTT. V is TRBV2 and J is TRBJ2-3, with TRBD2 matching 13 bases. V shed 2 bases and J 14 bases; nucleotides not matched to a gene: 4. Germline CDR1 SNHLY, CDR2 FYNNEI. The CDR3 has 13 amino acids. The variable domain in full, with the rest retrieved from reference TRBV2 and TRBJ2-3, is EPEVTQTPSHQVTQMGQEVILRCVPISNHLYFYWYRQILGQKVEFLVSFYNNEISEKSEIFDDQFSVERPDGSNFTLKIRSTKLEDSAMYFCASSETSGGVRYFGPGTRLTVL.

This chain joins TRBV5-1 and TRBJ2-7; possibly TRBD1 for D (6 bases). Germline V gene data show CDR1 as SGHRS and CDR2 as YFSETQ. The CDR3 runs to 13 residues. V shed 4 bases and J shed 5 bases, with 13 bases lying between them. The CDR3 loop reads CASSTGTFDEQYF. Written as DNA, the CDR3 is TGCGCCAGCAGCACAGGGACGTTTGACGAGCAGTACTTC. The variable domain in full, completed from reference TRBV5-1 and TRBJ2-7, reads KAGVTQTPRYLIKTRGQQVTLSCSPISGHRSVSWYQQTPGQGLQFLFEYFSETQRNKGNFPGRFSGRQFSNSRSEMNVSTLELGDSALYLCASSTGTFDEQYFGPGTRLTVT.

The chain joins TRBV6-6 to TRBJ1-1; D not certain. Germline V gene data show CDR1 as MNHNY and CDR2 as SVGAGI (reference sequence). Between the trimmed V and J ends, which lost 7 bases and 0 bases, there was a span of 12 bases. The CDR3 runs 14 residues. CDR3 region: CASTHQSLNTEAFF. The DNA of the CDR3 is TGTGCCAGCACCCACCAGTCCCTGAACACTGAAGCTTTCTTT.

The CDR3 nucleotides read TGTGCCATCAGTACGGTGGACACCGGGGAGCTGTTTTTT. Its protein is CAISTVDTGELFF. The chain is built from TRBV10-3 and TRBJ2-2; D gene uncertain. Trimming pared 5 bases from V and 3 bases from J, leaving 7 bases between. The germline gives CDR1 ENHRY, CDR2 SYGVKD. The CDR3 runs to 13 residues.

The chain carries TRBV7-8 and TRBJ1-1; 8 bases align to TRBD1. The V segment lost 5 bases and the J segment 1 base; nucleotides outside the gene matches: 0. The V gene's germline CDR1 is SGHVS and CDR2 FQNEAQ. This CDR3 contains 13 residues. CDR3: CASSGQGNTEAFF. The CDR3 nucleotides are TGTGCCAGCAGCGGACAGGGGAACACTGAAGCTTTCTTT.

CDR3 loop: CASSLGTVNEKLFF. For the CDR3, the DNA is TGCGCCAGCAGCCTCGGTACAGTTAATGAAAAACTGTTTTTT. The rearrangement links TRBV5-1 to TRBJ1-4; D ambiguous. Germline V gives CDR1 SGHRS, CDR2 YFSETQ. The V end was cut by 4 bases, the J end by 4 bases, with 11 bases between. The CDR3 extends over 14 amino acids.

V and J are TRBV10-3 and TRBJ2-7; D remains unclear. The CDR3 contains 13 residues. V was cut by 6 bases and J by 3 bases, with 12 bases left in between. Germline V gene sequence: CDR1 ENHRY, CDR2 SYGVKD. Here the CDR3 DNA reads TGTGCCATCAGAGAGGTCCCCGTCTACGAGCAGTACTTC. Residues: CAIREVPVYEQYF.

The chain is built from TRBV28 and TRBJ1-4; D is perhaps TRBD1 (6 bases). CDR3 length equals 15 residues. Germline V gene data show CDR1 as MDHEN and CDR2 as SYDVKM. V was pared by 6 bases and J by 0 bases, with 11 bases between. DNA for the CDR3: TGTGCCAGCAGGGAACGGACAGCAACTAATGAAAAACTGTTTTTT. Translation gives CASRERTATNEKLFF.

The chain combines TRBV28 with TRBJ2-2; D perhaps matches TRBD2 (6 bases). Germline CDR1 MDHEN, CDR2 SYDVKM. The V end was cut by 6 bases, the J end by 5 bases, with 16 bases between. The CDR3 runs to 15 residues. For the CDR3, the DNA is TGTGCCAGCAGCCAGACGGGAGTCGGGACCGGGGAGCTGTTTTTT. Protein: CASSQTGVGTGELFF.